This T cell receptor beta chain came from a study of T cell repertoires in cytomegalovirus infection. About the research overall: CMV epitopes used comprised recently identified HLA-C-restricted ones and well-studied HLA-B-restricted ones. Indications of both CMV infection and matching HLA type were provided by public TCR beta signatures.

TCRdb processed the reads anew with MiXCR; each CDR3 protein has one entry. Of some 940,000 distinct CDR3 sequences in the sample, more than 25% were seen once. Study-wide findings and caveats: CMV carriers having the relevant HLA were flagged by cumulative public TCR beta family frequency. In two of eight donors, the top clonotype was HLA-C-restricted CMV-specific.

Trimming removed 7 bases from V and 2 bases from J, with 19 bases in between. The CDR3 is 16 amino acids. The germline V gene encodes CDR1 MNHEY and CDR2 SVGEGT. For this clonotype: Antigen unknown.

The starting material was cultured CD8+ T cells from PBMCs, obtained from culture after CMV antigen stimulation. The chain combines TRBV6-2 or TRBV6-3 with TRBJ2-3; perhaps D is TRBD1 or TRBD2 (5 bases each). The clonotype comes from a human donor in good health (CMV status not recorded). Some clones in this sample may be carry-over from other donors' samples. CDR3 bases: TGTGCCAGCACCTTTTCCGAGACAGACTACACAGATACGCAGTATTTT. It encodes CASTFSETDYTDTQYF.